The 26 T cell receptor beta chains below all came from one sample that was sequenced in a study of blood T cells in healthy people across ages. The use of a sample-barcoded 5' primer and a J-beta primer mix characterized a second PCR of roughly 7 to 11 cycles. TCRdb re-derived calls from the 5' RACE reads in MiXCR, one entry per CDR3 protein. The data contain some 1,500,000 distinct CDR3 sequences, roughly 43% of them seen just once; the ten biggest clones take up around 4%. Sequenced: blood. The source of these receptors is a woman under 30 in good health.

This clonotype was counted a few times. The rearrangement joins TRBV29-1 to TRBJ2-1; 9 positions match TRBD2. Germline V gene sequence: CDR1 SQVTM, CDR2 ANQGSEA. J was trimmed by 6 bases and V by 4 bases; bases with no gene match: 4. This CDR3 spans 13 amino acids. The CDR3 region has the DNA TGCAGCGTTGTTAGCGGGGGAGGCAATGAGCAGTTCTTC. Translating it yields CSVVSGGGNEQFF.

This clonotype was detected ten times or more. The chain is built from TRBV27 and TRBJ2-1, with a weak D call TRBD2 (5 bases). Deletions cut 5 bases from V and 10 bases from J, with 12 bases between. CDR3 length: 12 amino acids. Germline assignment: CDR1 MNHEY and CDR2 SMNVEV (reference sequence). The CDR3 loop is CASSPRTGEQFF. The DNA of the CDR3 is TGTGCCAGCAGTCCCCGGACGGGAGAGCAGTTCTTC.

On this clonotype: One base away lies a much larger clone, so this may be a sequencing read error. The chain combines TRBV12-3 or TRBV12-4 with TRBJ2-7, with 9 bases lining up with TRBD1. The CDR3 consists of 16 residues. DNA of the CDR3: TGTGCCGGCAGCCGTGGTGGGGACAGGGTCAGGAACGAGCAGTACTTC. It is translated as CAGSRGGDRVRNEQYF.

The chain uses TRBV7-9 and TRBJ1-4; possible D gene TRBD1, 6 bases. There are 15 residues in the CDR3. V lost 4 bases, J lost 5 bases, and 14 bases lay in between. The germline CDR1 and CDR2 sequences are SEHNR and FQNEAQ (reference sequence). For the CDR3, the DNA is TGTGCCAGCAGCTCAGGGGACCTTTGGAATGAAAAACTGTTTTTT. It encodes CASSSGDLWNEKLFF.

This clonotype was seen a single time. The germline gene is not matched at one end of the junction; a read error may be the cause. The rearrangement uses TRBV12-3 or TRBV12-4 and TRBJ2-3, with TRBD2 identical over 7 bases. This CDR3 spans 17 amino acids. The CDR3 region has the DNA TGTGCCAGCACTCCCGAGGGAGGGGCCAAACACACAGATAAGCAGTATTTT. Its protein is CASTPEGGAKHTDKQYF.

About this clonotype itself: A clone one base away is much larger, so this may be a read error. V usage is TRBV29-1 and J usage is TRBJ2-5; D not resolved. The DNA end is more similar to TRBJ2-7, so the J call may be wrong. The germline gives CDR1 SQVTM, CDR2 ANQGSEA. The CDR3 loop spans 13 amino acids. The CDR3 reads CSAEVKHTCEQYF. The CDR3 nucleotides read TGCAGCGCTGAGGTCAAGCATACCTGCGAGCAGTACTTC.

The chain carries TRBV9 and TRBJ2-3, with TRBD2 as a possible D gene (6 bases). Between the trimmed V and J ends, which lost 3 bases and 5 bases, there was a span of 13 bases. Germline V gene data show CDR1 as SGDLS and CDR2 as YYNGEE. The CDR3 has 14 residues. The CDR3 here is CASSASGVVDTQYF. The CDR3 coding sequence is TGTGCCAGCAGCGCGTCGGGAGTAGTAGATACGCAGTATTTT.

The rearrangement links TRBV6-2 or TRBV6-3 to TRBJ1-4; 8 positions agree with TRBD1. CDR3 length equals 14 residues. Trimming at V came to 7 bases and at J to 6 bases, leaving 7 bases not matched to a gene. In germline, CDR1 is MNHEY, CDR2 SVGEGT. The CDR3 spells CASKHAGGDEKLFF. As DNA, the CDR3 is TGTGCCAGCAAACACGCAGGGGGCGATGAAAAACTGTTTTTT.

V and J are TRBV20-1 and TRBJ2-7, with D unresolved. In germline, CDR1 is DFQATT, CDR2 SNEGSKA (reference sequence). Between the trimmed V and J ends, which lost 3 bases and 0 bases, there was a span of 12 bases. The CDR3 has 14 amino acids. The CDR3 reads CSASAGILSYEQYF. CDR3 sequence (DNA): TGCAGTGCTAGCGCCGGTATCCTCTCCTACGAGCAGTACTTC.

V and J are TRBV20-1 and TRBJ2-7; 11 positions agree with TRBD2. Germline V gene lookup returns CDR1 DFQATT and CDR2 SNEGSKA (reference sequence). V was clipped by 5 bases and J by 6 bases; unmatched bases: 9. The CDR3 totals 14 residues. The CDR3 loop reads CSAGIAGGPGEQYF. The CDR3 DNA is TGCAGTGCTGGGATAGCGGGAGGGCCGGGCGAGCAGTACTTC.

This CDR3 is CASSQPPIAGGPVYNEQFF. CDR3 in DNA: TGCGCCAGCAGCCAACCCCCCATAGCGGGGGGGCCTGTATACAATGAGCAGTTCTTC. V and J are TRBV4-3 and TRBJ2-1; 11 nucleotides agree with TRBD2. The CDR3 is 19 amino acids. The germline V gene has CDR1 LGHNA and CDR2 YSLEER. Losses at the gene ends were 2 bases for V and 4 bases for J; bases not matched to a gene: 13.

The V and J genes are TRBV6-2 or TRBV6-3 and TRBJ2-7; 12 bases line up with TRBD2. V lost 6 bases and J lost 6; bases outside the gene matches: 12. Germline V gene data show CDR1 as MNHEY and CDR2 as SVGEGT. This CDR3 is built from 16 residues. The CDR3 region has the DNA TGTGCCAGCAGCCTCCGGCTAGCGGGGGGGCCTCGCGAGCAGTACTTC. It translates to CASSLRLAGGPREQYF.

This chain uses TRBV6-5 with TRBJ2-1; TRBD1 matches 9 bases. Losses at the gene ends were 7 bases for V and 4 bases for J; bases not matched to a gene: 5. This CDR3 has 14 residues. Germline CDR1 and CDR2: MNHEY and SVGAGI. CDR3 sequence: CASKRGQGYNEQFF. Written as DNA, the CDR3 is TGTGCCAGCAAACGGGGACAGGGATACAATGAGCAGTTCTTC.

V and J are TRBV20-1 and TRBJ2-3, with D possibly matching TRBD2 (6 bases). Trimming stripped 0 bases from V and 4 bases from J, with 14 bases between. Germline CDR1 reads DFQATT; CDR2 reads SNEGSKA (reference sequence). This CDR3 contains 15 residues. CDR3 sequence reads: CSARETSLWSDTQYF. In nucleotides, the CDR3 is TGCAGTGCTAGAGAGACTAGTTTATGGTCAGATACGCAGTATTTT.

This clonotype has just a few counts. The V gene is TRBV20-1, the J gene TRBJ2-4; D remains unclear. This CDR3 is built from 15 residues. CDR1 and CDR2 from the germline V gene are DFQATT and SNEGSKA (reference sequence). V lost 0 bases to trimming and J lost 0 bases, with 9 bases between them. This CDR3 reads CSARDGWGAKNIQYF. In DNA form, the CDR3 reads TGCAGTGCTAGAGATGGGTGGGGAGCCAAAAACATTCAGTACTTC.

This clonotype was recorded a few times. The CDR3 DNA reads as TGTGCCTGGAGTGTGGGACTAGCGCAGCAGTTCTTC. Protein product: CAWSVGLAQQFF. The rearrangement uses TRBV30 and TRBJ2-1, with 10 bases aligning to TRBD2. Germline CDR1 reads GTSNPN; CDR2 reads SVGIG (reference sequence). V trimming: 0 bases; J trimming: 11 bases; junction bases outside the gene matches: 1. This CDR3 comprises 12 residues.

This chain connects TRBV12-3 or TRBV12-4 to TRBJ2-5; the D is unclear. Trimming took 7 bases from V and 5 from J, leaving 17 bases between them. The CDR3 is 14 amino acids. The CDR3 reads CASTLLGGRETQYF. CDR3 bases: TGTGCCAGCACCCTACTGGGTGGGCGGGAGACCCAGTACTTC.

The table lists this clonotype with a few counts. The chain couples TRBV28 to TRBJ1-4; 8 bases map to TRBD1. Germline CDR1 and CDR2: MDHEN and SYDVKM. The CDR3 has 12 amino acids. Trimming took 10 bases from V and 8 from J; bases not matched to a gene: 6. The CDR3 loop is CAIQGAGEKLFF. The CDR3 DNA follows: TGTGCCATCCAGGGGGCTGGGGAAAAACTGTTTTTT.

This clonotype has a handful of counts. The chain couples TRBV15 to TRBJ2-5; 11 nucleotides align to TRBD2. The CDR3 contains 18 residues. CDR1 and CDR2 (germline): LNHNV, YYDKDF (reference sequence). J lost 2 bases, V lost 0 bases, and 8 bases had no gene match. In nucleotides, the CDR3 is TGTGCCACCAGCAGAGATAGAACTAGCGGGAGCATACAAGAGACCCAGTACTTC. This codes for CATSRDRTSGSIQETQYF.

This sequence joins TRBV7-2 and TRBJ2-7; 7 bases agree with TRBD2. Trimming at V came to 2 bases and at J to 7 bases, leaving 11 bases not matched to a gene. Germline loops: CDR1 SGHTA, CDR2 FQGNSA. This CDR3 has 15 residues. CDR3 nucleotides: TGTGCCAGCAGCTTAAGGGAGGGCGCGGACAATGAGCAGTACTTC. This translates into CASSLREGADNEQYF.

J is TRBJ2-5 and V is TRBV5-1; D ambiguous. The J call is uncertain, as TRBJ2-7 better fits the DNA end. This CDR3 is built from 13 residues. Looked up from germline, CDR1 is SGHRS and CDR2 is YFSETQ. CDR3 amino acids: CASSFGKIDEQYF. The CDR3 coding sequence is TGCGCCAGCAGCTTTGGGAAAATCGACGAGCAGTACTTC.

CDR3 sequence (DNA): TGTGCCATCAGTGAGGGACAGGTCACAGATACGCAGTATTTT. It yields the protein CAISEGQVTDTQYF. This chain links TRBV10-3 with TRBJ2-3; 7 nucleotides match TRBD1. Germline lookup yields CDR1 ENHRY and CDR2 SYGVKD. J lost 2 bases, V lost 2 bases, and 1 base had no gene match. CDR3 length equals 14 residues.

This chain's CDR3 is CASSLEGMGNYGYTF. CDR3 sequence (DNA): TGTGCCAGCAGTTTGGAAGGGATGGGCAACTATGGCTACACCTTC. The V gene is TRBV12-3 or TRBV12-4, the J gene TRBJ1-2; D ambiguous. CDR3 length: 15 residues. Trimming took off 3 bases at V and 2 bases at J, with 13 bases between the two ends.

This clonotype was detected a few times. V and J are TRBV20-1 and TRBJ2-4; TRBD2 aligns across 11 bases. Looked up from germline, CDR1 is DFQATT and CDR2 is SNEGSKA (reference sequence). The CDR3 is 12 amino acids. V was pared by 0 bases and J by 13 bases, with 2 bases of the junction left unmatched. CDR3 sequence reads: CSARDRLAGQYF. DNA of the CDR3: TGCAGTGCTAGAGACAGACTAGCGGGGCAGTACTTC.

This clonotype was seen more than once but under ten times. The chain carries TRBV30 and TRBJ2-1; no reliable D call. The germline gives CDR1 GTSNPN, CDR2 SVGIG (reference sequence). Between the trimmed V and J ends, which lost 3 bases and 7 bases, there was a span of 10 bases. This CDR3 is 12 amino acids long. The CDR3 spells CAWSPSRNEQFF. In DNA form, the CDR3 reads TGTGCCTGGAGCCCGAGCCGGAATGAGCAGTTCTTC. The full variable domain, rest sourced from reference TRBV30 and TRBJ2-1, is SQTIHQWPATLVQPVGSPLSLECTVEGTSNPNLYWYRQAAGRGLQLLFYSVGIGQISSEVPQNLSASRPQDRQFILSSKKLLLSDSGFYLCAWSPSRNEQFFGPGTRLTVL.

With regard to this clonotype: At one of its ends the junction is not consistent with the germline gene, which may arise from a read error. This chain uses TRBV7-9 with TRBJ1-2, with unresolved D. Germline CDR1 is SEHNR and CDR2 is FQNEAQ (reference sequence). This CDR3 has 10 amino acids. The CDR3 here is CAGSMHGYTF. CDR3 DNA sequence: TGTGCCGGCAGCATGCATGGCTACACCTTC.